This T cell receptor beta chain comes out of a study of OX40 agonist ivuxolimab in advanced cancers. Study in general: Treatment of patients was with ivuxolimab, an agonistic anti-OX40 (CD134) antibody. Study results and limitations: Expanded clones tended on average to be more numerous among CD8+ T cells than CD4+.

Using immunoSEQ multiplex PCR, the repertoire was profiled, and TCRdb retains in-frame clones only, with some absent. The sample includes fewer than 80,000 clones, around 86% seen only once; the top ten take under 0.75%. This CDR3 has 14 amino acids. Between the trimmed V and J ends, which lost 2 bases and 2 bases, there was a span of 9 bases. Germline V gene sequence: CDR1 MNHEY, CDR2 SVGAGI. For this clone: Antigen specificity is unknown.

Prior autoimmune disease or systemic immunosuppression barred patients. The J gene is TRBJ1-1, the V gene TRBV6-5, with D possibly being TRBD1 (5 bases). Material: CD4+ or CD8+ T cells sorted from blood, obtained in a trial of the OX40 agonist ivuxolimab. This TCR came from an adult with an advanced solid tumor such as melanoma, head and neck, liver or kidney cancer. The CDR3 loop is CASSYEGRNTEAFF. The DNA for the CDR3 is TGTGCCAGCAGTTACGAGGGGCGCAACACTGAAGCTTTCTTT.